These T cell receptor beta chains were read from a single sample in a study of kidney transplant recipient with SARS-CoV-2 infection. TCRdb processed the reads anew with MiXCR; each CDR3 protein has one entry. The data show about 250,000 distinct CDR3 sequences, 25% to 30% seen once. The material sequenced was a blood sample, taken at baseline and between days 110 and 120 from a kidney transplant recipient. The receptor set was obtained from a male patient younger than 45 who had COVID-19 and was a kidney transplant recipient. Part of the T cells may come from the graft donor. CDR3s include the opening cysteine and the closing phenylalanine or tryptophan. Fields, in order: J gene, V gene, clone size, D gene, CDR3 protein, CDR3 DNA. The D gene is left open where the match is weak. Expanded clones are given a class, and other clones once, few, many or no size at all.

j_gene: TRBJ1-1
v_gene: TRBV10-2
abundance: many
d_gene: TRBD1
CDR3aa: CASIPGQGWAEAFF
CDR3nt: TGCGCCAGCATTCCCGGACAGGGGTGGGCTGAAGCTTTCTTT

j_gene: TRBJ1-2
v_gene: TRBV12-3/TRBV12-4
abundance: many
d_gene: NA
CDR3aa: CASSTHYSFRKTYGYTF
CDR3nt: TGTGCCAGCAGTACTCACTACAGCTTCCGAAAGACCTATGGCTACACCTTC

j_gene: TRBJ2-5
v_gene: TRBV2
abundance: many
d_gene: TRBD1
CDR3aa: CASSVWDREGETQYF
CDR3nt: TGTGCCAGCAGTGTCTGGGACAGGGAAGGAGAGACCCAGTACTTC

j_gene: TRBJ1-5
v_gene: TRBV19
abundance: many
d_gene: TRBD1
CDR3aa: CASSGRGRRSQPQHF
CDR3nt: TGTGCCAGTAGTGGCAGGGGGCGGCGGAGTCAGCCCCAGCATTTT

j_gene: TRBJ2-5
v_gene: TRBV11-2
abundance: NA
d_gene: NA
CDR3aa: CASSLDPDGPKTQYF
CDR3nt: TGTGCCAGCAGCTTAGACCCGGACGGCCCGAAAACCCAGTACTTC

j_gene: TRBJ1-2
v_gene: TRBV11-3
abundance: many
d_gene: NA
CDR3aa: CASSDLRDLGKTYGYTF
CDR3nt: TGTGCCAGCAGCGATCTCCGCGATCTCGGAAAGACCTATGGCTACACCTTC

j_gene: TRBJ2-5
v_gene: TRBV24-1
abundance: NA
d_gene: NA
CDR3aa: CTTSDSSLTTQETQYF
CDR3nt: TGTACCACCAGTGATTCATCATTGACAACCCAAGAGACCCAGTACTTC

j_gene: TRBJ1-2
v_gene: TRBV10-1
abundance: many
d_gene: NA
CDR3aa: CASSQFSRSRKTYGYTF
CDR3nt: TGCGCCAGCAGTCAGTTCTCAAGATCGCGAAAGACCTATGGCTACACCTTC

j_gene: TRBJ1-2
v_gene: TRBV24-1
abundance: many
d_gene: NA
CDR3aa: CATSGVSSTRKTYGYTF
CDR3nt: TGTGCCACCAGTGGGGTAAGTAGTACCAGAAAGACCTATGGCTACACCTTC

j_gene: TRBJ2-7
v_gene: TRBV7-9
abundance: many
d_gene: NA
CDR3aa: CASSGRDGYEQYF
CDR3nt: TGTGCCAGCAGCGGCCGGGACGGGTACGAGCAGTACTTC

j_gene: TRBJ1-2
v_gene: TRBV3-1
abundance: many
d_gene: NA
CDR3aa: CASSQGGRAAGYGYTF
CDR3nt: TGTGCCAGCAGCCAAGGGGGCAGGGCAGCGGGCTATGGCTACACCTTC

j_gene: TRBJ2-5
v_gene: TRBV7-3
abundance: many
d_gene: TRBD1
CDR3aa: CASSPREHRGKTQYF
CDR3nt: TGTGCCAGCAGCCCCCGAGAGCACAGGGGAAAGACCCAGTACTTC

j_gene: TRBJ2-7
v_gene: TRBV7-2
abundance: many
d_gene: TRBD1
CDR3aa: CASSLGRAGGIYEQYF
CDR3nt: TGTGCCAGCAGCTTAGGGAGGGCAGGGGGCATCTACGAGCAGTACTTC

j_gene: TRBJ2-1
v_gene: TRBV3-1
abundance: many
d_gene: NA
CDR3aa: CASSGRCPISISDNEQFF
CDR3nt: TGTGCCAGCAGCGGACGTTGTCCCATTTCCATTTCCGACAATGAGCAGTTCTTC

j_gene: TRBJ2-2
v_gene: TRBV3-1
abundance: many
d_gene: NA
CDR3aa: CASSLNCPISGLTGELFF
CDR3nt: TGTGCCAGCAGCTTAAATTGTCCCATTTCAGGCTTGACCGGGGAGCTGTTTTTT

j_gene: TRBJ2-5
v_gene: TRBV5-1
abundance: few
d_gene: NA
CDR3aa: CASRYTEPQETQYF
CDR3nt: TGCGCCAGCAGGTATACGGAGCCCCAAGAGACCCAGTACTTC

j_gene: TRBJ2-1
v_gene: TRBV7-2
abundance: NA
d_gene: NA
CDR3aa: CASSLTRWNVMGNNEQFF
CDR3nt: TGTGCCAGCAGCTTAACTCGGTGGAACGTCATGGGCAACAATGAGCAGTTCTTC

j_gene: TRBJ2-1
v_gene: TRBV6-2/TRBV6-3
abundance: few
d_gene: TRBD2
CDR3aa: CASSFTSGSPLEQFF
CDR3nt: TGTGCCAGCAGTTTTACTAGCGGGAGTCCCCTTGAGCAGTTCTTC

j_gene: TRBJ2-7
v_gene: TRBV7-9
abundance: few
d_gene: NA
CDR3aa: CASGQDTDLEQYF
CDR3nt: TGTGCCAGCGGTCAGGACACCGACCTCGAGCAGTACTTC

j_gene: TRBJ1-2
v_gene: TRBV19
abundance: many
d_gene: NA
CDR3aa: CASSSVVTNRKTYGYTF
CDR3nt: TGTGCCAGTAGTAGCGTAGTGACAAATCGAAAGACCTATGGCTACACCTTC

j_gene: TRBJ2-3
v_gene: TRBV12-3/TRBV12-4
abundance: NA
d_gene: NA
CDR3aa: CASSLAPGTGSTDTQYF
CDR3nt: TGTGCCAGCAGTTTAGCCCCCGGGACTGGGTCAACAGATACGCAGTATTTT

j_gene: TRBJ1-2
v_gene: TRBV30
abundance: many
d_gene: NA
CDR3aa: CAWGSWRYRKTYGYTF
CDR3nt: TGTGCCTGGGGAAGTTGGCGTTATAGAAAGACCTATGGCTACACCTTC

j_gene: TRBJ1-2
v_gene: TRBV6-9
abundance: many
d_gene: NA
CDR3aa: CASSVLGPYGKTYGYTF
CDR3nt: TGTGCCAGCAGTGTCTTAGGGCCTTACGGAAAGACCTATGGCTACACCTTC

j_gene: TRBJ1-2
v_gene: TRBV7-2
abundance: many
d_gene: NA
CDR3aa: CASSVCRRDGKTYGYTF
CDR3nt: TGTGCCAGCAGCGTGTGCCGCAGAGACGGAAAGACCTATGGCTACACCTTC

j_gene: TRBJ2-7
v_gene: TRBV12-3/TRBV12-4
abundance: many
d_gene: NA
CDR3aa: CASTSKRSTYEQYF
CDR3nt: TGTGCCAGCACCTCTAAGAGGTCGACCTACGAGCAGTACTTC

j_gene: TRBJ2-2
v_gene: TRBV24-1
abundance: many
d_gene: NA
CDR3aa: CATSDSGTGELFF
CDR3nt: TGTGCCACCAGTGATTCAGGGACCGGGGAGCTGTTTTTT

j_gene: TRBJ1-2
v_gene: TRBV10-1
abundance: many
d_gene: NA
CDR3aa: CASSKRTRSRKTYGYTF
CDR3nt: TGCGCCAGCAGTAAGAGAACAAGATCGCGAAAGACCTATGGCTACACCTTC

j_gene: TRBJ2-1
v_gene: TRBV2
abundance: many
d_gene: NA
CDR3aa: CASSEGRPVINEQFF
CDR3nt: TGTGCCAGCAGTGAAGGACGACCGGTAATCAATGAGCAGTTCTTC

j_gene: TRBJ2-7
v_gene: TRBV29-1
abundance: many
d_gene: NA
CDR3aa: CSVGEGSSYEQYF
CDR3nt: TGCAGCGTTGGGGAAGGGAGCTCCTACGAGCAGTACTTC

j_gene: TRBJ2-2
v_gene: TRBV3-1
abundance: many
d_gene: NA
CDR3aa: CASSLSIPISGLTGELFF
CDR3nt: TGTGCCAGCAGCCTATCTATTCCCATTTCAGGCTTGACCGGGGAGCTGTTTTTT

j_gene: TRBJ2-3
v_gene: TRBV27
abundance: few
d_gene: NA
CDR3aa: CASSYQGGGGTDTQYF
CDR3nt: TGTGCCAGCAGTTATCAGGGTGGGGGTGGTACAGATACGCAGTATTTT

j_gene: TRBJ1-2
v_gene: TRBV5-8
abundance: many
d_gene: NA
CDR3aa: CASPCHHPRKTYGYTF
CDR3nt: TGTGCCAGCCCTTGTCATCATCCACGAAAGACCTATGGCTACACCTTC

j_gene: TRBJ1-2
v_gene: TRBV5-8
abundance: many
d_gene: NA
CDR3aa: CASSRYHPRKTYGYTF
CDR3nt: TGTGCCAGCAGCAGGTATCATCCACGAAAGACCTATGGCTACACCTTC